In this sample, the clone carrying this TCR beta chain turned up a few times. The sample belongs to a study of blood T cells in healthy people across ages. A second PCR, run for roughly 7 to 12 cycles, used a sample-barcoded 5' primer plus a J-beta primer mix. TCRdb analysed the 5' RACE reads with MiXCR anew, one entry per CDR3 protein. This sample carries about 720,000 distinct CDR3 sequences, 22% of them seen once, and the ten largest clones take around 21%. The V gene's germline CDR1 is SGHDT and CDR2 YYEEEE. CDR3 size: 14 residues. The ends lost 3 bases at V and 10 bases at J; junction bases unmatched: 10.

The sequence was obtained from a man aged 65-85 years in good health. The rearrangement joins TRBV5-6 to TRBJ2-4, with TRBD1 matching 7 bases. Material: blood. CDR3 sequence reads: CASSSGTAFRIQYF. CDR3 DNA sequence: TGTGCCAGCAGCTCCGGGACAGCCTTTAGGATTCAGTACTTC.